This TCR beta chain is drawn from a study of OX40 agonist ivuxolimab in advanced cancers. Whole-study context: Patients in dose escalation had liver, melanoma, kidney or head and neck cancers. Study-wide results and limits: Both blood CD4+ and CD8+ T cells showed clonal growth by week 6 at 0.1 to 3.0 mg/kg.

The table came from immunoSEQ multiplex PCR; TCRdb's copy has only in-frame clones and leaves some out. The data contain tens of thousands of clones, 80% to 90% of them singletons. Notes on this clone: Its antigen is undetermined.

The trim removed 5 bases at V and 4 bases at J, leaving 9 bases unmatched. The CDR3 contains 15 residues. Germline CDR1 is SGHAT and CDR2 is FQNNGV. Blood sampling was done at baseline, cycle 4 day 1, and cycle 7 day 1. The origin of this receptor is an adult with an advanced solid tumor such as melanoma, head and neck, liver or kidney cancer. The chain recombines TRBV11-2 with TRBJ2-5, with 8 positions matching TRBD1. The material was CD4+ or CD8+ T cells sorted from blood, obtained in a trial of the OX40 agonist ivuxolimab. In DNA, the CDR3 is TGTGCCAGCAGCATTGGGACAGGAGTAGGAGAGACCCAGTACTTC. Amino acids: CASSIGTGVGETQYF. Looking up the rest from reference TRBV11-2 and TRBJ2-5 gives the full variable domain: EAGVAQSPRYKIIEKRQSVAFWCNPISGHATLYWYQQILGQGPKLLIQFQNNGVVDDSQLPKDRFSAERLKGVDSTLKIQPAKLEDSAVYLCASSIGTGVGETQYFGPGTRLLVL.